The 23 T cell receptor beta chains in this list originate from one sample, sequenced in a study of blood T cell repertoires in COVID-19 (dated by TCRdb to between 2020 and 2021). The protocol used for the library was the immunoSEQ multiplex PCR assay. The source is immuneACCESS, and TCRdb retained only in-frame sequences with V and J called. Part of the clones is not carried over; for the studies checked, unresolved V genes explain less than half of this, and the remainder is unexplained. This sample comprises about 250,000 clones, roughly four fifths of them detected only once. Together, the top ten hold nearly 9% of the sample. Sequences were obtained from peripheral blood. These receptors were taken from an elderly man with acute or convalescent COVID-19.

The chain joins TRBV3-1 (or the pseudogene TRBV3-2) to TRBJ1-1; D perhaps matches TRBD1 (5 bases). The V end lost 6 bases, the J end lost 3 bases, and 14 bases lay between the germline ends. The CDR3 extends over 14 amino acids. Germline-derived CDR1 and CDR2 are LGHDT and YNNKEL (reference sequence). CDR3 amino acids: CASSPLGGYTEAFF. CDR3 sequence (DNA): TGTGCCAGCAGTCCACTGGGGGGGTACACTGAAGCTTTCTTT.

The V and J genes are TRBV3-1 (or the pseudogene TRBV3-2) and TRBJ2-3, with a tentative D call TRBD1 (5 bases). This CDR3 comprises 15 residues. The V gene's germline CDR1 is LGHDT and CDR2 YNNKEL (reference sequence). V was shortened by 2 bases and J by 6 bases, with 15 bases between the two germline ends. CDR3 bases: TGTGCCAGCAGCCAAAGAGGTCTCAGGGTGGATACGCAGTATTTT. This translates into CASSQRGLRVDTQYF.

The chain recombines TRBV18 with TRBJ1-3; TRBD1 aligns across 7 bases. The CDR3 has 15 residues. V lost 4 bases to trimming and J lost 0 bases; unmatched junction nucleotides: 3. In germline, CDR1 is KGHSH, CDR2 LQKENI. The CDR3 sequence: CASSQGQSSGNTIYF. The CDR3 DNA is TGTGCCAGCTCACAGGGACAGTCCTCTGGAAACACCATATATTTT.

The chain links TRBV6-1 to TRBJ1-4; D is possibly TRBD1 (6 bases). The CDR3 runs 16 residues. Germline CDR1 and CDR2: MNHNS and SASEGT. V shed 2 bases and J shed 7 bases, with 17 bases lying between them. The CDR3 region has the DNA TGTGCCAGCAGTGAAACGAGCGGGGGGCGGGGTGAAAAACTGTTTTTT. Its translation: CASSETSGGRGEKLFF.

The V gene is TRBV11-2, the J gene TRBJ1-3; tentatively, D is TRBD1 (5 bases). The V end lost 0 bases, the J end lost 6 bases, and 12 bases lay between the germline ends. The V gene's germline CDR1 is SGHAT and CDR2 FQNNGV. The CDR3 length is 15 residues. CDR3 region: CASSLDPGGSNTIYF. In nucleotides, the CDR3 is TGTGCCAGCAGCTTAGACCCCGGGGGGTCAAACACCATATATTTT.

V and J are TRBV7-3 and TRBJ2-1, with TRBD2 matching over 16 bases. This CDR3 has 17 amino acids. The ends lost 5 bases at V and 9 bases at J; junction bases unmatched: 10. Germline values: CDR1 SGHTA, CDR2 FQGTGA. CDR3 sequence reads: CASSPPGLAGGQGEQFF. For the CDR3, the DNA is TGTGCCAGCAGCCCGCCGGGACTAGCGGGAGGGCAAGGTGAGCAGTTCTTC.

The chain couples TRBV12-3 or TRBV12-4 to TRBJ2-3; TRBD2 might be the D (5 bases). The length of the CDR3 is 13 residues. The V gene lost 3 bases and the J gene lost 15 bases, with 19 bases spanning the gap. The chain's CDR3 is CASSLGVQDLGYF. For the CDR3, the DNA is TGTGCCAGCAGTTTGGGTGTTCAGGACTTGGGATATTTT.

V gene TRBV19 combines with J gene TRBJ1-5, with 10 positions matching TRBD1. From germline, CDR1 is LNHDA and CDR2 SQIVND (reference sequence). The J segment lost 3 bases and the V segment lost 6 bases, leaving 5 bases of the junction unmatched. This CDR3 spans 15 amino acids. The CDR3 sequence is CASSPGTGVNQPQHF. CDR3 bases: TGTGCCAGTAGCCCCGGGACAGGGGTCAATCAGCCCCAGCATTTT.

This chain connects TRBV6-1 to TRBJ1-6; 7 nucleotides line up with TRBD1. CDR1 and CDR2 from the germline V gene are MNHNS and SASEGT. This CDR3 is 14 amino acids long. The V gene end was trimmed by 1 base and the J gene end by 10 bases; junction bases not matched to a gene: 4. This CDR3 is CASSEVTGESPLHF. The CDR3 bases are TGTGCCAGCAGTGAAGTAACAGGGGAATCACCCCTCCACTTT.

In DNA form, the CDR3 reads TGTGCCAGCAGTGGTAATCGGGACAGGGAGGACACAGATACGCAGTATTTT. Translated, it gives CASSGNRDREDTDTQYF. The chain uses TRBV25-1 and TRBJ2-3; 9 positions agree with TRBD1. This CDR3 has 17 amino acids. CDR1 is MGHDK, CDR2 SYGVNS, per germline. With V trimmed by 4 bases and J by 2 bases, 10 bases remained unmatched.

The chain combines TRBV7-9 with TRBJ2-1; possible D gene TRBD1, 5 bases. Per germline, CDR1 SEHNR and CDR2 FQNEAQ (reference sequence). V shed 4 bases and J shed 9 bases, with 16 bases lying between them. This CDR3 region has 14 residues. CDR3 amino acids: CASSSLAGWVEQFF. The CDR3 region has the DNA TGTGCCAGCAGCTCGTTAGCAGGGTGGGTTGAGCAGTTCTTC.

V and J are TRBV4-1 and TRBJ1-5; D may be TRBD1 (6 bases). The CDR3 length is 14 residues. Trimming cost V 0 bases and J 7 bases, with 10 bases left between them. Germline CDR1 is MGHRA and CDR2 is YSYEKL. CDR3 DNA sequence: TGCGCCAGCAGCCAAGATGGGGGGGCACAGCCCCAGCATTTT. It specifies CASSQDGGAQPQHF.

The CDR3 reads CATEKSTGYNSPLHF. CDR3 nucleotides: TGTGCCACCGAGAAGTCTACAGGCTATAATTCACCCCTCCACTTT. The J gene is TRBJ1-6, the V gene TRBV19, with D possibly TRBD1 on 5 matching bases. Between the trimmed V and J ends, which lost 10 bases and 3 bases, there was a span of 16 bases. The CDR3 has 15 residues. Germline lookup yields CDR1 LNHDA and CDR2 SQIVND (reference sequence). The full variable domain, with the rest looked up from reference TRBV19 and TRBJ1-6, is DGGITQSPKYLFRKEGQNVTLSCEQNLNHDAMYWYRQDPGQGLRLIYYSQIVNDFQKGDIAEGYSVSREKKESFPLTVTSAQKNPTAFYLCATEKSTGYNSPLHFGNGTRLTVT.

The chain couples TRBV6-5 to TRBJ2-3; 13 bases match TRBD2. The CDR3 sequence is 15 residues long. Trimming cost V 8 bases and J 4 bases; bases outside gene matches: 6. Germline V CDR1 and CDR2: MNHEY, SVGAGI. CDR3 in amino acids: CASSLLAGGADTQYF. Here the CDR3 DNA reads TGTGCCAGCTCCCTACTAGCGGGAGGGGCAGATACGCAGTATTTT.

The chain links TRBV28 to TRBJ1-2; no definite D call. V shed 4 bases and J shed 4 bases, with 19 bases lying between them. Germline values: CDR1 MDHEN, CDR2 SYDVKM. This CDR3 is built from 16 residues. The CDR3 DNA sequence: TGTGCCAGCAGTTCCTCGAGGCCTTCCAGCATCTATGGCTACACCTTC. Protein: CASSSSRPSSIYGYTF.

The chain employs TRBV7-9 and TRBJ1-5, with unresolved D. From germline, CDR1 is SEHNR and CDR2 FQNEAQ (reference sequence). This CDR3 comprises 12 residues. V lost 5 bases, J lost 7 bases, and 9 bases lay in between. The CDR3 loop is CASSPTGQPQHF. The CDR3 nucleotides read TGTGCCAGCAGCCCGACGGGGCAGCCCCAGCATTTT.

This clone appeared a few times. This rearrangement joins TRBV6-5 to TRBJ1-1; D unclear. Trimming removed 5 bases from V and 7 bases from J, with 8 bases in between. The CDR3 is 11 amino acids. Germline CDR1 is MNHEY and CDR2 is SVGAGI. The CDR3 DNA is TGTGCCAGCAGTCTCGTCAGTGAAGCTTTCTTT. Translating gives CASSLVSEAFF.

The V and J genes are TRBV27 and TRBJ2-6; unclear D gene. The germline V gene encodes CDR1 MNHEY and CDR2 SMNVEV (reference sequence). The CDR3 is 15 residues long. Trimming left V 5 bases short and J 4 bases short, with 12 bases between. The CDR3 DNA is TGTGCCAGCAGTCCCCACAGTCTGGGGGCCAACGTCCTGACTTTC. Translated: CASSPHSLGANVLTF.

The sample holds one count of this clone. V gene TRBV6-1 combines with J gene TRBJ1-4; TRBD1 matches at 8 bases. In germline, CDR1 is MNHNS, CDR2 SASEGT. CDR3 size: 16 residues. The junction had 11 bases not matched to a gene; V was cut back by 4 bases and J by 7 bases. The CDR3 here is CASSAEIAGGFEKLFF. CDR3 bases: TGTGCCAGCAGTGCCGAGATTGCAGGGGGCTTTGAAAAACTGTTTTTT.

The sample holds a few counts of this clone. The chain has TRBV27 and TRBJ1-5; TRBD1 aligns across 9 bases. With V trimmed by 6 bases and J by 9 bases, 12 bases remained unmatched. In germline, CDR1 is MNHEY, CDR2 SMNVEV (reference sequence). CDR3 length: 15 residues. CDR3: CASSPTGGPSGPQHF. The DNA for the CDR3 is TGTGCCAGCAGCCCAACAGGGGGCCCCTCGGGGCCCCAGCATTTT.

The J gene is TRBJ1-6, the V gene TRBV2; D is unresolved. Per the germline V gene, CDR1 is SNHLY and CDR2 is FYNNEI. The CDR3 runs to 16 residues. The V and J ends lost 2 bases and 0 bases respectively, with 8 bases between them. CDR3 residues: CASSEYSFSYNSPLHF. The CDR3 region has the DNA TGTGCCAGCAGTGAATACAGCTTCTCCTATAATTCACCCCTCCACTTT.

This chain's CDR3 is CASSPNGVTTDTQYF. CDR3 DNA: TGTGCCAGCTCACCAAACGGGGTAACTACAGATACGCAGTATTTT. V is TRBV18 and J is TRBJ2-3, with D possibly matching TRBD2 (5 bases). The CDR3 covers 15 residues. Germline CDR1 is KGHSH and CDR2 is LQKENI. Trimming shortened V by 2 bases and J by 3 bases, and 12 bases separated the two germline ends.

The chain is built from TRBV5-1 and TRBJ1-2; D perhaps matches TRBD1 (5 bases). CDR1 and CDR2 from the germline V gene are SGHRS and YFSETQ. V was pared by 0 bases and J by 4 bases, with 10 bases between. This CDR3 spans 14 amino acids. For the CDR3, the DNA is TGCGCCAGCAGCTTGGGACGGGGACTCTATGGCTACACCTTC. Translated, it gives CASSLGRGLYGYTF.